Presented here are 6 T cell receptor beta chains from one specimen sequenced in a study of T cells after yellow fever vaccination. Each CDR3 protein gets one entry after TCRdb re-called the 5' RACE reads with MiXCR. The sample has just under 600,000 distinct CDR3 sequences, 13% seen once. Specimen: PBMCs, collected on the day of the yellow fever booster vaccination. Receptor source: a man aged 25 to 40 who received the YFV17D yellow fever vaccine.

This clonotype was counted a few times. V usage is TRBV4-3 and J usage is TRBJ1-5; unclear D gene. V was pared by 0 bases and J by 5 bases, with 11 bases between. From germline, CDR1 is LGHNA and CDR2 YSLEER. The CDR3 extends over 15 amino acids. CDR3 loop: CASSQDRAVHQPQHF. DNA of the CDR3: TGCGCCAGCAGCCAAGATAGGGCTGTACATCAGCCCCAGCATTTT.

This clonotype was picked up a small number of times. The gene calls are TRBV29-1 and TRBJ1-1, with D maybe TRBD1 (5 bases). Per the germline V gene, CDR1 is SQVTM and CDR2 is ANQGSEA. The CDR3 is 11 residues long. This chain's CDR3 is CNFRVNTEAFF. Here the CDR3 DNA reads TGCAACTTCAGGGTGAACACTGAAGCTTTCTTT.

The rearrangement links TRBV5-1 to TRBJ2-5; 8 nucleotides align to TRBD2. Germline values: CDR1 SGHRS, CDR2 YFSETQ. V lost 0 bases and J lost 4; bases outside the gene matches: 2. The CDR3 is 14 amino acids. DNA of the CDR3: TGCGCCAGCAGCTTGGTTCTAGCGGGAGAGACCCAGTACTTC. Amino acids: CASSLVLAGETQYF.

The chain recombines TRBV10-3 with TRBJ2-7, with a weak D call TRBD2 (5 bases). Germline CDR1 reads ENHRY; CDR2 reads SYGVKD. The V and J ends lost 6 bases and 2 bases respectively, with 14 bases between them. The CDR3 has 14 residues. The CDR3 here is CAISPDRDTYEQYF. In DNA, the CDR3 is TGTGCCATCAGCCCCGATCGGGATACCTACGAGCAGTACTTC.

CDR3 sequence: CASSPVRREIGELFF. The CDR3 nucleotides are TGTGCCAGCAGCCCTGTGAGGCGGGAGATCGGGGAGCTGTTTTTT. V usage is TRBV7-2 and J usage is TRBJ2-2; 7 bases are shared with TRBD2. This CDR3 has 15 amino acids. V trimming: 5 bases; J trimming: 7 bases; junction bases outside the gene matches: 10. Germline V CDR1 and CDR2: SGHTA, FQGNSA.

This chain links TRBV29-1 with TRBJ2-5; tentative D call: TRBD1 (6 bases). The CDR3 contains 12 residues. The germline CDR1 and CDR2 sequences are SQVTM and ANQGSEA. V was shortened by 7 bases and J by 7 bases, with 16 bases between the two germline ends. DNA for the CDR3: TGCAGCGCCTCTTACAGGGACGGGACCCAGTACTTC. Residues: CSASYRDGTQYF.